Listed here is a single T cell receptor (beta chain). What it recognizes is unknown. The data originate from a study of OX40 agonist ivuxolimab in advanced cancers. Study findings and constraints: Both blood CD4+ and CD8+ T cells showed clonal growth by week 6 at 0.1 to 3.0 mg/kg.

TCRdb's copy holds only in-frame clones and misses some; the assay was immunoSEQ multiplex PCR. The repertoire includes over 40,000 clones, roughly 80% of them detected once, and 3% sits in the top ten. This CDR3 contains 12 residues. The germline V gene has CDR1 SNHLY and CDR2 FYNNEI. V lost 5 bases to trimming and J lost 5 bases, with 9 bases between them. The V call is TRBV2, the J call TRBJ2-5; maybe TRBD1 (6 bases). This clonotype was obtained from an adult with an advanced solid tumor such as melanoma, head and neck, liver or kidney cancer. The source material was CD4+ or CD8+ T cells sorted from blood, sampled in a trial of the OX40 agonist ivuxolimab. CDR3 residues: CASSLTGETQYF. The CDR3 nucleotides read TGTGCCAGCAGTCTAACAGGGGAGACCCAGTACTTC. Full variable domain (rest looked up from reference TRBV2 and TRBJ2-5): EPEVTQTPSHQVTQMGQEVILRCVPISNHLYFYWYRQILGQKVEFLVSFYNNEISEKSEIFDDQFSVERPDGSNFTLKIRSTKLEDSAMYFCASSLTGETQYFGPGTRLLVL.